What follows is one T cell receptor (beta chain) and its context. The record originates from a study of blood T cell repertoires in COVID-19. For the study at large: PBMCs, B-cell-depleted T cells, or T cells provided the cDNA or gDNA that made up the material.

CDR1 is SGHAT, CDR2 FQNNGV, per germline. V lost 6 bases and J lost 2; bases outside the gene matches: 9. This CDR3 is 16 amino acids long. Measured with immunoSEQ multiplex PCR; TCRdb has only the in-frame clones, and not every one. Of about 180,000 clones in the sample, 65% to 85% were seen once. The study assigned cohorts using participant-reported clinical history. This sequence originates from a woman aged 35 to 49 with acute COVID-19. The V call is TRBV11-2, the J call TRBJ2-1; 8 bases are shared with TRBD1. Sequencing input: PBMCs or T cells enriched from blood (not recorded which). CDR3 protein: CASRARGQDTYNEQFF. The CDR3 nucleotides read TGTGCCAGCAGGGCGAGGGGACAGGATACCTACAATGAGCAGTTCTTC.